This TCR beta chain is drawn from a study of T cell repertoires in cytomegalovirus infection. Study-wide context: Public signatures in TCR beta pointed to CMV infection and matching HLA type. General study points: Ex vivo responses were dominated by HLA-C-restricted CMV-specific TCR beta clonotypes. The cumulative frequency of public TCR beta families distinguished individuals who carried CMV together with the relevant HLA.

TCRdb re-derived calls from the reads in MiXCR, one entry per CDR3 protein. The sample has 450,000 to 650,000 distinct CDR3 sequences, roughly 29% seen once. This clonotype was seen at least ten times. Its target is not known. The sample was PBMCs. This TCR was recovered from a human donor in good health (CMV status not recorded). Some clones in this sample may be carry-over from other donors' samples.

In DNA, the CDR3 is TGTGCCAGCAAGCTTGCCGGGACGAGGACCGGGGAGCTGTTTTTT. Translation: CASKLAGTRTGELFF. The chain has TRBV2 and TRBJ2-2; tentatively, D is TRBD1 or TRBD2 (5 bases each). Trimming shortened V by 7 bases and J by 5 bases, and 17 bases separated the two germline ends. CDR3 length equals 15 residues. Germline CDR1 SNHLY, CDR2 FYNNEI.